Shown below are 29 T cell receptor beta chains from a single sample sequenced in a study of T cells in Graves' hyperthyroidism and ophthalmopathy. Regions amplified from RNA transcripts were the TCR beta CDR3 regions. TCR CDR3 underwent first-round RT-PCR with the HTBI primer set. Each CDR3 protein is one row after TCRdb ran MiXCR on the multiplex PCR reads. The sample carries around 420,000 distinct CDR3 sequences, roughly an eighth recorded once. Sequenced: blood. Source of these receptors: a woman between 18 and 30 years old with Graves' hyperthyroidism.

Notes on this clonotype: Just one base apart from a much larger clone, this may be a read error. The V gene is TRBV7-2, the J gene TRBJ2-7; D is perhaps TRBD1 or TRBD2 (5 bases each). Per germline, CDR1 SGHTA and CDR2 FQGNSA. The CDR3 loop spans 16 amino acids. The V end lost 5 bases, the J end lost 5 bases, and 22 bases lay between the germline ends. The DNA of the CDR3 is TGTGCCAGCAGCCCAGACGGTGCTGGGACCGCCCACGAGCAGTACTTC. Amino acid sequence: CASSPDGAGTAHEQYF.

In this sample, this clonotype turned up many times. V and J are TRBV3-1 and TRBJ2-5; D is ambiguous. The CDR3 consists of 14 residues. The V gene lost 4 bases and the J gene lost 2 bases, with 11 bases spanning the gap. Germline CDR1 is LGHDT and CDR2 is YNNKEL (reference sequence). CDR3 sequence (DNA): TGTGCCAGCAGCCGGGGTCTGTCACAAGAGACCCAGTACTTC. Translation: CASSRGLSQETQYF.

This clonotype was seen many times. The CDR3 loop is CASSRTDGRVQETQYF. DNA of the CDR3: TGCGCCAGCAGCAGGACTGACGGGAGGGTTCAAGAGACCCAGTACTTC. The rearrangement links TRBV5-1 to TRBJ2-5; 8 positions match TRBD2. CDR1 is SGHRS and CDR2 is YFSETQ in the germline V gene. Trimming took 4 bases from V and 2 from J; bases not matched to a gene: 10. The CDR3 length is 16 residues.

This clonotype was counted at least ten times. For the CDR3, the DNA is TGCAGCGTTGGGACAGGCCTAACCTACGAGCAGTACTTC. It yields the protein CSVGTGLTYEQYF. The chain carries TRBV29-1 and TRBJ2-7, with 7 bases lining up with TRBD1. The CDR3 length is 13 residues. J was trimmed by 2 bases and V by 4 bases; bases with no gene match: 5. Germline CDR1 is SQVTM and CDR2 is ANQGSEA.

This clonotype has ten or more counts. The rearrangement joins TRBV6-1 to TRBJ2-3; the D is unclear. V lost 2 bases and J 0 bases, leaving 12 bases between the germline ends. CDR3 length: 16 residues. Looked up from germline, CDR1 is MNHNS and CDR2 is SASEGT. The CDR3 reads CASSEQPGSSTDTQYF. As DNA, the CDR3 is TGTGCCAGCAGTGAACAGCCGGGCTCTAGCACAGATACGCAGTATTTT.

In DNA, the CDR3 is TGCGCCAGCAGCCAAGATGGGGCAACTAATGAAAAACTGTTTTTT. This sequence encodes CASSQDGATNEKLFF. The chain joins TRBV4-3 to TRBJ1-4; D unclear. This CDR3 has 15 amino acids. V lost 0 bases and J 0 bases, leaving 5 bases between the germline ends. Germline V gene lookup returns CDR1 LGHNA and CDR2 YSLEER.

This clonotype showed up just a few times. CDR3 sequence (DNA): TGCGCCAGCAGCTTGGGGCTAGCGGGAGTTAACGAGCAGTACTTC. Translating it yields CASSLGLAGVNEQYF. This sequence joins TRBV5-1 and TRBJ2-7, with 10 bases fitting TRBD2. With V trimmed by 0 bases and J by 5 bases, 5 bases remained unmatched. CDR1 SGHRS and CDR2 YFSETQ come from the germline V gene. This CDR3 contains 15 residues.

The V and J genes are TRBV6-1 and TRBJ1-2; weak D call: TRBD1 (5 bases). The CDR3 extends over 13 amino acids. The V end lost 6 bases, the J end lost 5 bases, and 13 bases lay between the germline ends. Looked up from germline, CDR1 is MNHNS and CDR2 is SASEGT. CDR3 sequence: CASSRGRVYGYTF. The CDR3 DNA is TGTGCCAGCAGCCGGGGCAGGGTGTATGGCTACACCTTC.

This clonotype has at least ten counts. At one of its ends the junction is not consistent with the germline gene, which may arise from a read error. The V gene is TRBV28, the J gene TRBJ1-1, with a possible D match to TRBD1 (5 bases). Per the germline V gene, CDR1 is MDHEN and CDR2 is SYDVKM. CDR3 length: 16 amino acids. CDR3 loop: CASRQPGISANTEALF. The CDR3 nucleotides read TGTGCCAGCAGACAACCAGGGATATCGGCAAACACTGAAGCTCTCTTT. The full variable domain, rest sourced from reference TRBV28 and TRBJ1-1, is DVKVTQSSRYLVKRTGEKVFLECVQDMDHENMFWYRQDPGLGLRLIYFSYDVKMKEKGDIPEGYSVSREKKERFSLILESASTNQTSMYLCASRQPGISANTEALFGQGTRLTVV.

Ten or more counts support this clonotype. V gene TRBV6-1 combines with J gene TRBJ2-3; D is perhaps TRBD2 (6 bases). Germline assignment: CDR1 MNHNS and CDR2 SASEGT. There are 14 residues in the CDR3. With 1 base removed from V and 4 bases from J, the gap between germline ends came to 9 bases. This CDR3 is CASSEVRGSDTQYF. The CDR3 DNA reads TGTGCCAGCAGTGAAGTCCGGGGGTCAGATACGCAGTATTTT.

The chain couples TRBV12-3 or TRBV12-4 to TRBJ2-1; possible D gene TRBD2, 6 bases. The CDR3 totals 14 residues. V was pared by 6 bases and J by 4 bases, with 13 bases between. The CDR3 protein is CASSPPGLYNEQFF. The CDR3 DNA reads as TGTGCCAGCAGCCCACCGGGACTTTACAATGAGCAGTTCTTC.

The genes are TRBV25-1 and TRBJ2-7; tentative D call: TRBD1 (6 bases). Germline CDR1 and CDR2: MGHDK and SYGVNS. V lost 6 bases and J lost 3, with 15 bases in between. CDR3 length equals 14 residues. CDR3 sequence: CASRTPGTFYEQYF. For the CDR3, the DNA is TGTGCCAGCAGGACCCCCGGGACATTCTACGAGCAGTACTTC.

This clonotype came up many times. The chain employs TRBV6-1 and TRBJ2-1; TRBD1 matches 10 bases. This CDR3 contains 14 residues. V was clipped by 6 bases and J by 8 bases; unmatched bases: 7. Germline V gives CDR1 MNHNS, CDR2 SASEGT. The chain's CDR3 is CASRWTGGRDEQFF. The CDR3 coding sequence is TGTGCCAGCAGGTGGACAGGGGGACGAGATGAGCAGTTCTTC.

This chain uses TRBV28 with TRBJ2-5; TRBD1 matches 7 bases. Germline CDR1 MDHEN, CDR2 SYDVKM. The junction had 5 bases not matched to a gene; V was cut back by 4 bases and J by 0 bases. The CDR3 loop spans 15 amino acids. CDR3 residues: CASSSGQLYQETQYF. CDR3 coding DNA: TGTGCCAGCAGTTCGGGACAGCTGTACCAAGAGACCCAGTACTTC.

The sample holds many counts of this clonotype. The chain employs TRBV11-1 and TRBJ2-1; tentatively, D is TRBD1 or TRBD2 (6 bases each). V was shortened by 1 base and J by 6 bases, with 13 bases between the two germline ends. CDR1 is SGHAT, CDR2 FQDESV, per germline (reference sequence). This CDR3 has 15 amino acids. The CDR3: CASSLGGAGTNEQFF. The CDR3 DNA reads TGTGCCAGCAGCTTAGGGGGGGCAGGGACCAATGAGCAGTTCTTC.

J is TRBJ2-3 and V is TRBV7-9; no firm D call. Trimming pared 1 base from V and 0 bases from J, leaving 8 bases between. The CDR3 is made up of 15 amino acids. Per the germline V gene, CDR1 is SEHNR and CDR2 is FQNEAQ (reference sequence). Here the CDR3 DNA reads TGTGCCAGCAGCTTAGGGGTCGGGAGCACAGATACGCAGTATTTT. This codes for CASSLGVGSTDTQYF.

This clonotype was recorded at least ten times. The V and J genes are TRBV27 and TRBJ2-7, with 7 bases aligning to TRBD2. The germline gives CDR1 MNHEY, CDR2 SMNVEV (reference sequence). Unmatched junction bases numbered 10, after V lost 1 base and J lost 7 bases. The CDR3 spans 15 residues. For the CDR3, the DNA is TGTGCCAGCAGTTTATTGGGCGGGAGAATAAGTGAGCAGTACTTC. Residues: CASSLLGGRISEQYF.

The chain has TRBV6-1 and TRBJ2-7; TRBD2 might be the D (6 bases). The CDR3 totals 14 residues. Germline V gene data show CDR1 as MNHNS and CDR2 as SASEGT. Trimming shortened V by 5 bases and J by 0 bases, and 11 bases separated the two germline ends. The CDR3 loop reads CASSPEGTSYEQYF. Written as DNA, the CDR3 is TGTGCCAGCAGTCCGGAGGGGACCTCCTACGAGCAGTACTTC.

This clonotype was seen ten or more times. The CDR3 sequence is CASSTQGGAGNTIYF. The CDR3, as DNA: TGTGCCAGCAGCACACAGGGTGGTGCTGGAAACACCATATATTTT. The V and J genes are TRBV6-1 and TRBJ1-3; D is perhaps TRBD1 (6 bases). Between the trimmed V and J ends, which lost 6 bases and 2 bases, there was a span of 14 bases. The CDR3 is made up of 15 amino acids. Germline V lookup: CDR1 MNHNS, CDR2 SASEGT.

This clonotype appeared a few times. The chain recombines TRBV4-2 with TRBJ2-2, with D perhaps assigned TRBD1 or TRBD2 (5 bases each). Germline V lookup: CDR1 LGHNA, CDR2 YNFKEQ. This CDR3 comprises 16 residues. V was shortened by 4 bases and J by 4 bases, with 16 bases between the two germline ends. CDR3 sequence: CASSRAFRESTGELFF. The CDR3 DNA is TGTGCCAGCAGCCGAGCTTTCAGGGAGAGCACCGGGGAGCTGTTTTTT.

This clonotype was recorded a few times. This chain links TRBV3-1 with TRBJ2-5; no definite D call. Per the germline V gene, CDR1 is LGHDT and CDR2 is YNNKEL (reference sequence). This CDR3 spans 15 amino acids. Trimming removed 3 bases from V and 5 bases from J, with 16 bases in between. CDR3 sequence: CASSQQPGSRETQYF. The CDR3 coding sequence is TGTGCCAGCAGCCAGCAACCGGGCAGCCGGGAGACCCAGTACTTC.

In the case of this clonotype: A read error may produce the germline difference seen at one junction end. This sequence joins TRBV18 and TRBJ1-4; D is uncertain. Per germline, CDR1 KGHSH and CDR2 LQKENI. This CDR3 contains 15 residues. Written as DNA, the CDR3 is TGTGCCAGCTCACCACAGGGCGCAACTAATGAAAAACCGTTTTTT. This encodes CASSPQGATNEKPFF.

In its sample, this clonotype was seen a few times. The CDR3 is CASSPYVGGVTDTQYF. The DNA of the CDR3 is TGTGCCAGCAGCCCTTACGTCGGCGGGGTCACAGATACGCAGTATTTT. The V call is TRBV6-2 or TRBV6-3, the J call TRBJ2-3, with D maybe TRBD2 (6 bases). The CDR3 is made up of 16 amino acids. Trimming stripped 6 bases from V and 2 bases from J, with 18 bases between. Per the germline V gene, CDR1 is MNHEY and CDR2 is SVGEGT.

The chain has TRBV4-1 and TRBJ1-1; D remains ambiguous. This CDR3 region has 14 residues. Germline V CDR1 and CDR2: MGHRA, YSYEKL. V was clipped by 1 base and J by 0 bases, with 6 bases between them. CDR3 in DNA: TGCGCCAGCAGCCAAGGGTCGATGAACACTGAAGCTTTCTTT. Translation: CASSQGSMNTEAFF.

The rearrangement links TRBV4-2 to TRBJ2-1; D is undetermined. V was shortened by 0 bases and J by 4 bases, with 10 bases between the two germline ends. From germline, CDR1 is LGHNA and CDR2 YNFKEQ. The CDR3 is 15 residues long. The chain's CDR3 is CASSQDWVRYNEQFF. The CDR3 DNA sequence: TGTGCCAGCAGCCAAGATTGGGTGAGGTACAATGAGCAGTTCTTC.

The chain recombines TRBV27 with TRBJ2-1; D not resolved. The CDR3 is 13 residues long. V gave up 3 bases and J gave up 5 bases, with 8 bases separating them. The germline gives CDR1 MNHEY, CDR2 SMNVEV (reference sequence). For the CDR3, the DNA is TGTGCCAGCAGTTTCCAGGTCGACAATGAGCAGTTCTTC. Translating it yields CASSFQVDNEQFF.

This clonotype was seen more than once but under ten times. The chain carries TRBV5-1 and TRBJ2-7; 10 bases agree with TRBD1. The CDR3 runs to 15 residues. CDR1 is SGHRS, CDR2 YFSETQ, per germline. Germline trimming cut 3 bases from V and 6 bases from J; bases unmatched to any gene: 9. CDR3 amino acids: CASSWRTGGESEQYF. CDR3 coding DNA: TGCGCCAGCAGCTGGAGGACAGGGGGAGAGAGCGAGCAGTACTTC.

This chain connects TRBV3-1 to TRBJ1-1; 7 bases are shared with TRBD1. Germline assignment: CDR1 LGHDT and CDR2 YNNKEL (reference sequence). The V and J ends lost 4 bases and 9 bases, in that order; junction bases with no gene match: 8. The CDR3 runs to 13 residues. CDR3 sequence reads: CASSRHRGLQAFF. CDR3 nucleotides: TGTGCCAGCAGCCGGCACAGGGGTTTACAAGCTTTCTTT.

This clonotype was picked up many times. The chain couples TRBV6-1 to TRBJ1-1, with 7 bases matching TRBD1. Germline V gene data show CDR1 as MNHNS and CDR2 as SASEGT. V was pared by 5 bases and J by 2 bases, with 8 bases of the junction left unmatched. The CDR3 consists of 15 residues. CDR3 residues: CASSQRRGKNTEAFF. CDR3 bases: TGTGCCAGCAGTCAACGCAGGGGGAAAAACACTGAAGCTTTCTTT.